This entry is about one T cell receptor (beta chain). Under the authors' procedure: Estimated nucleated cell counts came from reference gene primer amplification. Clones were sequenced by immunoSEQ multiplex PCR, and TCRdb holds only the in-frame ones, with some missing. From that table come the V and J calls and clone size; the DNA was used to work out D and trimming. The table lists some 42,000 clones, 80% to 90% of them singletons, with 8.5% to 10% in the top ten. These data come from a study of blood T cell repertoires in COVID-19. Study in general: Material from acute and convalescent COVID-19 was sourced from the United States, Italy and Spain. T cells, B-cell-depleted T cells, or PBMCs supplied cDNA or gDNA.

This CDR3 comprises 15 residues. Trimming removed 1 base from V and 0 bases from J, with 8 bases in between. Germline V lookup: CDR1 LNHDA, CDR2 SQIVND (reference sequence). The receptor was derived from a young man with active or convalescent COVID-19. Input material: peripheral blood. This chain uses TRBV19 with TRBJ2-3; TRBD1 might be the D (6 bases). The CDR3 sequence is CASSIGQGSTDTQYF. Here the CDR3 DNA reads TGTGCCAGTAGTATAGGTCAGGGGAGCACAGATACGCAGTATTTT.